Each of the 16 T cell receptor beta chains below was sequenced from the same sample in a study of Ad26.COV2.S vaccination and SARS-CoV-2 variants. Stated treatment: 19 received Ad26.COV2.S at low or high dose, single or two shots; 5 received placebo; per-sample allocation not given. At day 63 after the first vaccine or placebo injection, samples were drawn. Sequenced by immunoSEQ multiplex PCR; TCRdb stores in-frame clones only, minus some. The sample holds about 500,000 clones; roughly 87% are singletons and the top ten take 1.5% to 2%. This specimen was peripheral blood, taken in a trial of Ad26.COV2.S vaccine versus placebo. These TCRs come from a person aged 18-60 years who received the Ad26.COV2.S COVID-19 vaccine or a placebo.

The rearrangement uses TRBV6-1 and TRBJ1-1; TRBD1 is a possible D gene (6 bases). Between the trimmed V and J ends, which lost 2 bases and 0 bases, there was a span of 16 bases. There are 17 residues in the CDR3. Looked up from germline, CDR1 is MNHNS and CDR2 is SASEGT. The CDR3 DNA is TGTGCCAGCAGTGAATATGGGGCAGGGGCCCTGAACACTGAAGCTTTCTTT. Translated: CASSEYGAGALNTEAFF.

The V call is TRBV5-1, the J call TRBJ2-3, with a tentative D call TRBD2 (5 bases). V was cut by 0 bases and J by 0 bases, with 14 bases left in between. The germline V gene has CDR1 SGHRS and CDR2 YFSETQ. This CDR3 contains 17 residues. The CDR3, as DNA: TGCGCCAGCAGCTTGGGAGGTGGCGGGCTAAGCACAGATACGCAGTATTTT. Its translation: CASSLGGGGLSTDTQYF.

The CDR3: CASSIVGTHLNTEAFF. The CDR3 DNA is TGTGCCAGTAGTATAGTGGGGACACACCTGAACACTGAAGCTTTCTTT. The chain is built from TRBV19 and TRBJ1-1; perhaps TRBD1 as D (6 bases). The CDR3 length is 16 residues. Trimming shortened V by 1 base and J by 0 bases, and 12 bases separated the two germline ends. CDR1 is LNHDA, CDR2 SQIVND, per germline (reference sequence). Based on the CDR3 plus reference TRBV19 and TRBJ1-1, the full variable domain is DGGITQSPKYLFRKEGQNVTLSCEQNLNHDAMYWYRQDPGQGLRLIYYSQIVNDFQKGDIAEGYSVSREKKESFPLTVTSAQKNPTAFYLCASSIVGTHLNTEAFFGQGTRLTVV.

A single count supports this clone. The J gene is TRBJ1-5, the V gene TRBV30; D not resolved. Germline V gene sequence: CDR1 GTSNPN, CDR2 SVGIG (reference sequence). V dropped 5 bases and J dropped 7 bases, with 12 bases sitting between them. This CDR3 spans 12 amino acids. The CDR3 nucleotides are TGTGCCTGGGGCCAAGGTAGGCAGCCCCAGCATTTT. Protein sequence: CAWGQGRQPQHF.

The genes are TRBV2 and TRBJ2-5; TRBD1 matches 7 bases. The germline V gene encodes CDR1 SNHLY and CDR2 FYNNEI. Germline trimming cut 6 bases from V and 7 bases from J; bases unmatched to any gene: 5. CDR3 length: 12 amino acids. The CDR3 loop is CASSRDSRTQYF. For the CDR3, the DNA is TGTGCCAGCAGCCGGGACAGCCGGACCCAGTACTTC.

The V call is TRBV7-3, the J call TRBJ2-1, with 14 positions matching TRBD2. J was trimmed by 8 bases and V by 5 bases; bases with no gene match: 11. There are 17 residues in the CDR3. CDR1 SGHTA and CDR2 FQGTGA come from the germline V gene. The CDR3 DNA reads as TGTGCCAGCAGCACGACACCCGGGACTAGCGGGAGCGATGAGCAGTTCTTC. This gives the protein CASSTTPGTSGSDEQFF.

V and J are TRBV5-1 and TRBJ2-1; 8 positions match TRBD2. The J segment lost 6 bases and the V segment lost 0 bases, leaving 2 bases of the junction unmatched. The germline gives CDR1 SGHRS, CDR2 YFSETQ. There are 14 residues in the CDR3. The CDR3 reads CASSLGTSSNEQFF. In DNA form, the CDR3 reads TGCGCCAGCAGCTTGGGGACTAGCAGCAATGAGCAGTTCTTC.

The DNA of the CDR3 is TGTGCCACCAGCAGAGATAGGGGAAACACCATATATTTT. This translates into CATSRDRGNTIYF. The chain links TRBV15 to TRBJ1-3; D remains unclear. The germline gives CDR1 LNHNV, CDR2 YYDKDF (reference sequence). V was trimmed by 0 bases and J by 4 bases, leaving 4 bases between them. This CDR3 has 13 amino acids.

The J gene is TRBJ1-5, the V gene TRBV10-3, with unresolved D. This CDR3 contains 17 residues. Germline V CDR1 and CDR2: ENHRY, SYGVKD. V shed 3 bases and J shed 2 bases, with 17 bases lying between them. The CDR3 region is CAISDQKVTKGNQPQHF. CDR3 DNA: TGTGCCATCAGTGATCAGAAGGTGACGAAAGGCAATCAGCCCCAGCATTTT.

CDR3 in amino acids: CASGSPGRGSYNEQFF. The CDR3 nucleotides read TGTGCTAGTGGTTCGCCTGGGCGGGGGTCCTACAATGAGCAGTTCTTC. J is TRBJ2-1 and V is TRBV12-5; 7 bases are shared with TRBD2. V shed 4 bases and J 1 base; nucleotides not matched to a gene: 7. The CDR3 length is 16 residues. CDR1 and CDR2 from the germline V gene are LGHNT and FRNRAP.

V gene TRBV7-3 combines with J gene TRBJ1-3; unclear D gene. CDR3 length equals 13 residues. V was cut by 3 bases and J by 7 bases, with 10 bases left in between. CDR1 is SGHTA, CDR2 FQGTGA, per germline. In DNA, the CDR3 is TGTGCCAGCAGCTTGAATCGAGGGAACACCATATATTTT. Translating it yields CASSLNRGNTIYF.

The genes are TRBV7-6 and TRBJ1-5, with 7 bases matching TRBD1. The CDR3 sequence is 16 residues long. Germline CDR1 SGHVS, CDR2 FNYEAQ. V lost 5 bases, J lost 3 bases, and 10 bases stayed unmatched. CDR3 coding DNA: TGTGCCAGCAGCGCCGCACGGGACAGTAACAATCAGCCCCAGCATTTT. Amino acids: CASSAARDSNNQPQHF.

Only one count was recorded for this clone. The chain recombines TRBV28 with TRBJ2-7; D possibly matches TRBD1 or TRBD2 (5 bases each). The CDR3 contains 13 residues. CDR1 MDHEN and CDR2 SYDVKM come from the germline V gene. Trimming took 6 bases from V and 7 from J, leaving 16 bases between them. DNA of the CDR3: TGTGCCAGCAGCTACGGGGCAGGACTGGAGCAGTACTTC. This gives the protein CASSYGAGLEQYF.

The chain is built from TRBV30 and TRBJ2-1; perhaps TRBD2 as D (5 bases). This CDR3 comprises 15 residues. V was trimmed by 8 bases and J by 3 bases, leaving 20 bases between them. Germline loops: CDR1 GTSNPN, CDR2 SVGIG (reference sequence). The CDR3 loop reads CAGYYLLGSYNEQFF. The CDR3 bases are TGTGCCGGATATTACCTGCTGGGGAGCTACAATGAGCAGTTCTTC. Together with reference TRBV30 and TRBJ2-1, the CDR3 gives the full variable domain: SQTIHQWPATLVQPVGSPLSLECTVEGTSNPNLYWYRQAAGRGLQLLFYSVGIGQISSEVPQNLSASRPQDRQFILSSKKLLLSDSGFYLCAGYYLLGSYNEQFFGPGTRLTVL.

The chain has TRBV19 and TRBJ1-2; 8 positions match TRBD1. The germline V gene has CDR1 LNHDA and CDR2 SQIVND (reference sequence). The CDR3 is 19 residues long. The V segment lost 1 base and the J segment 8 bases; nucleotides outside the gene matches: 21. The CDR3 reads CASSIVYPGQGATMKGYTF. In nucleotides, the CDR3 is TGTGCCAGTAGTATAGTGTACCCCGGACAGGGCGCGACTATGAAAGGCTACACCTTC.

The J gene is TRBJ2-7, the V gene TRBV18; D possibly corresponds to TRBD2 (5 bases). The CDR3 runs 14 residues. V was pared by 4 bases and J by 4 bases, with 14 bases between. Germline CDR1 KGHSH, CDR2 LQKENI. The DNA of the CDR3 is TGTGCCAGCTCACGGGGAGAGAGGCTGTACGAGCAGTACTTC. Its translation: CASSRGERLYEQYF.